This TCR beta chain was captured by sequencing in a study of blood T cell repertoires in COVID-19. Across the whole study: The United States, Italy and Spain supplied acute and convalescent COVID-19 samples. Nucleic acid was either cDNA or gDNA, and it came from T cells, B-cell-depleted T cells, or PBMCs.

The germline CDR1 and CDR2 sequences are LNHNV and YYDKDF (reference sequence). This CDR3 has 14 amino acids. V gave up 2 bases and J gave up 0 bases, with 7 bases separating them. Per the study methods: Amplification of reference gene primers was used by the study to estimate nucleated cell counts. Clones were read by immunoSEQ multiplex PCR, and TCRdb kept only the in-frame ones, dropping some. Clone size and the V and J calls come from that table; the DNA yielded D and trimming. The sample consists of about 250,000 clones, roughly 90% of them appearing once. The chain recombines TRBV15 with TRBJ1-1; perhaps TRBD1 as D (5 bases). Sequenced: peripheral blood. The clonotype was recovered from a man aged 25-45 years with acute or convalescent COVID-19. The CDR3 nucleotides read TGTGCCACCAGCAGAAGACAGATGAACACTGAAGCTTTCTTT. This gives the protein CATSRRQMNTEAFF.